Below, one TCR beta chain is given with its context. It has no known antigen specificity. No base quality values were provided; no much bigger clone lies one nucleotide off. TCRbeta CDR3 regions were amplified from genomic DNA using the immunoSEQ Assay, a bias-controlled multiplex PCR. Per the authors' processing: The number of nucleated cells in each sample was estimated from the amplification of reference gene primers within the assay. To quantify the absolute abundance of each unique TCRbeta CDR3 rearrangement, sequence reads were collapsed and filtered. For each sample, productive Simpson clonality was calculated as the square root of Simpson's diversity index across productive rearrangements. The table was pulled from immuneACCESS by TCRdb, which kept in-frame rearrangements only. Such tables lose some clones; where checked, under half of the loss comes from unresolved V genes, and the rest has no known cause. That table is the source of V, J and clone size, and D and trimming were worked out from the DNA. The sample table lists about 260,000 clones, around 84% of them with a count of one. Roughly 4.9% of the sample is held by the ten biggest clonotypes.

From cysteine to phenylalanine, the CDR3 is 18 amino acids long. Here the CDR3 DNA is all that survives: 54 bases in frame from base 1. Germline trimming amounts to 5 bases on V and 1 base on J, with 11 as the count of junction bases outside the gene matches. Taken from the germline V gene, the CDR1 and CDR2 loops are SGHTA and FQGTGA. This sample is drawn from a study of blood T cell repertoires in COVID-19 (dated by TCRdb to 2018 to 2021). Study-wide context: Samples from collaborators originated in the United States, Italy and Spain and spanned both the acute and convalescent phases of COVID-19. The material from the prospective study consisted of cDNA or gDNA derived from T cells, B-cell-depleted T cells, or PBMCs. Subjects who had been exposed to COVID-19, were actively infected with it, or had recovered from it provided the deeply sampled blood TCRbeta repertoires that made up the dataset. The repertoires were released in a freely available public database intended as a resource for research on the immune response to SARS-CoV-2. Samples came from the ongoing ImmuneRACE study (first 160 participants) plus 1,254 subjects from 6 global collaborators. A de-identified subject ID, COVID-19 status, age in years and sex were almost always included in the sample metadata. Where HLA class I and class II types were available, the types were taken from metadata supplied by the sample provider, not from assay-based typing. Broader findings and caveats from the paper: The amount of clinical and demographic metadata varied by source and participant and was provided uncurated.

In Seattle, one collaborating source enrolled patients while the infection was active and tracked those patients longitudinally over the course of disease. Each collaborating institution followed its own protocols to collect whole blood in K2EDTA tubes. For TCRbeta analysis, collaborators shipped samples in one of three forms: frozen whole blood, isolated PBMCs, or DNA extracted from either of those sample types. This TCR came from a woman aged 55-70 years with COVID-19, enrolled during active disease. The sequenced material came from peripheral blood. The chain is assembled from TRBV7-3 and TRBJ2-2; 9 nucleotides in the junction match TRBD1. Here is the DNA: TGTGCCAGCAGCCTAAGGACAGGGGCCACAAAGAACACCGGGGAGCTGTTTTTT. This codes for CASSLRTGATKNTGELFF.